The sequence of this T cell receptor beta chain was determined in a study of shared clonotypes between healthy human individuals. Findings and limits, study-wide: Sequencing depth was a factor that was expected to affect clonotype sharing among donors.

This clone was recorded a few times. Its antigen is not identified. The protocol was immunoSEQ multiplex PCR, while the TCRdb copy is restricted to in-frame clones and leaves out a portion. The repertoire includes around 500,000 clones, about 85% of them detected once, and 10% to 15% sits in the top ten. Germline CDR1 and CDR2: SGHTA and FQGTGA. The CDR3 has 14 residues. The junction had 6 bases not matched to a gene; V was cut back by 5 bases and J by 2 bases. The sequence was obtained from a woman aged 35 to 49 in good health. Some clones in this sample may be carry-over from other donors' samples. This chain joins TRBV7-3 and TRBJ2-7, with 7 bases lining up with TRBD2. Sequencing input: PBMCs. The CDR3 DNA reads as TGTGCCAGCAGCCCCGGGACTATCCCCTACGAGCAGTACTTC. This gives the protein CASSPGTIPYEQYF.